The 18 T cell receptor beta chains listed next were all sequenced from one sample in a study of neurological immune-mediated disorders. TCRdb redid the calling of the 5' RACE reads with MiXCR, one entry per CDR3 protein. Of 65,000 to 70,000 distinct CDR3 sequences listed, approximately 4.2% are singletons. The sequenced sample consisted of PBMCs. The source of these receptors is a man aged 45 to 65 with multiple sclerosis.

This clonotype was seen repeatedly, ten times or more. A read error may be the cause here, since a much bigger clone is one base away. This chain joins TRBV5-1 and TRBJ1-1; D is ambiguous. There are 14 residues in the CDR3. The V and J ends lost 2 bases and 3 bases respectively, with 11 bases between them. CDR1 is SGHRS, CDR2 YFSETQ, per germline. In DNA, the CDR3 is TGCGCCAGCAGCTTCGGAAAGGGTCACACTGAAGCTTTCTTT. This codes for CASSFGKGHTEAFF.

This clonotype was counted many times. V gene TRBV10-3 combines with J gene TRBJ1-5, with a possible D match to TRBD1 (6 bases). This CDR3 region has 15 residues. The germline V and J ends were trimmed by 7 bases and 5 bases, with 18 bases remaining between them. Germline CDR1 is ENHRY and CDR2 is SYGVKD. CDR3 amino acids: CAIILGRGFDQPQHF. The CDR3, as DNA: TGTGCCATCATCCTAGGCAGGGGCTTTGATCAGCCCCAGCATTTT.

The sample holds many counts of this clonotype. This rearrangement joins TRBV5-1 to TRBJ1-2; 7 bases are a match to TRBD1. V dropped 0 bases and J dropped 7; count of bases not matched to a gene: 15. The germline V gene has CDR1 SGHRS and CDR2 YFSETQ. The CDR3 covers 17 residues. CDR3 nucleotide sequence: TGCGCCAGCAGCTTGGACGACGGGACAGTCAATATGGGTGGCTACACCTTC. Translating gives CASSLDDGTVNMGGYTF.

This clonotype appeared many times. The gene calls are TRBV7-9 and TRBJ2-6, with D possibly matching TRBD2 (5 bases). Germline values: CDR1 SEHNR, CDR2 FQNEAQ (reference sequence). V was clipped by 4 bases and J by 1 base, with 11 bases between them. There are 16 residues in the CDR3. The CDR3 DNA follows: TGTGCCAGCAGCTCTAACTCGGGGTCTGGGGCCAACGTCCTGACTTTC. It is translated as CASSSNSGSGANVLTF.

This clonotype was counted only a few times. A much bigger clone sits one base away, suggesting this may be a read error. The V call is TRBV7-7, the J call TRBJ1-5, with D hard to call. The germline V gene encodes CDR1 SSHAT and CDR2 FNYEAQ (reference sequence). This CDR3 comprises 15 residues. The CDR3 sequence: CASSLVTKGPQPQHF. CDR3 sequence (DNA): TGTGCTAGCAGCTTGGTGACAAAGGGCCCTCAGCCCCAGCATTTT.

This chain uses TRBV28 with TRBJ2-1, with 8 bases lining up with TRBD2. Germline V gives CDR1 MDHEN, CDR2 SYDVKM. Trimming cost V 7 bases and J 10 bases; bases outside gene matches: 9. CDR3 length equals 13 residues. DNA for the CDR3: TGTGCCAGCAATATACGGGGACTAGGGGAGCAGTTCTTC. This encodes CASNIRGLGEQFF. The whole variable domain, filled in from reference TRBV28 and TRBJ2-1, reads DVKVTQSSRYLVKRTGEKVFLECVQDMDHENMFWYRQDPGLGLRLIYFSYDVKMKEKGDIPEGYSVSREKKERFSLILESASTNQTSMYLCASNIRGLGEQFFGPGTRLTVL.

Judged by abundance, this clonotype is medium-sized (0.01 to 0.1%). In DNA, the CDR3 is TGTGCCAGCAGTTTGGGTTACAATCAGCCCCAGCATTTT. It specifies CASSLGYNQPQHF. The chain carries TRBV12-3 or TRBV12-4 and TRBJ1-5; D remains ambiguous. This CDR3 region has 13 residues. V lost 3 bases and J lost 3, with 6 bases in between.

This clonotype was recorded many times. The rearrangement uses TRBV10-2 and TRBJ1-5, with D perhaps matching TRBD1 (5 bases). Trimming left V 3 bases short and J 6 bases short, with 9 bases between. The CDR3 spans 13 residues. Germline CDR1 reads WSHSY; CDR2 reads SAAADI. The CDR3, as DNA: TGCGCCAGCAGTGATAGGGGAGGTCAGCCCCAGCATTTT. This gives the protein CASSDRGGQPQHF.

At least ten counts were recorded for this clonotype. V is TRBV5-1 and J is TRBJ2-5; perhaps TRBD2 as D (6 bases). The CDR3 runs to 14 residues. Germline V CDR1 and CDR2: SGHRS, YFSETQ. V gave up 1 base and J gave up 6 bases, with 13 bases separating them. CDR3 coding DNA: TGCGCCAGCAGCTTGCCGGGGGAAGGGAAGACCCAGTACTTC. As protein: CASSLPGEGKTQYF. The full variable domain, completed using reference TRBV5-1 and TRBJ2-5, is KAGVTQTPRYLIKTRGQQVTLSCSPISGHRSVSWYQQTPGQGLQFLFEYFSETQRNKGNFPGRFSGRQFSNSRSEMNVSTLELGDSALYLCASSLPGEGKTQYFGPGTRLLVL.

This clonotype appeared many times. The J gene is TRBJ1-2, the V gene TRBV28; D is unclear. Germline-derived CDR1 and CDR2 are MDHEN and SYDVKM. V lost 6 bases and J lost 8, with 19 bases in between. This CDR3 is built from 14 residues. The CDR3, as DNA: TGTGCCAGCAGCCGCGTACCGGGGAATGAGGGCTACACCTTC. This translates into CASSRVPGNEGYTF.

This clonotype was seen many times. The J gene is TRBJ1-6, the V gene TRBV5-1, with D maybe TRBD1 (6 bases). CDR3 length equals 14 residues. Looked up from germline, CDR1 is SGHRS and CDR2 is YFSETQ. Trimming stripped 4 bases from V and 3 bases from J, with 8 bases between. The CDR3 DNA reads as TGCGCCAGCAGCGGGGGGCTCTATAATTCACCCCTCCACTTT. Translation gives CASSGGLYNSPLHF.

The table lists this clonotype with many counts. The V and J genes are TRBV20-1 and TRBJ2-7, with TRBD1 matching 7 bases. CDR3 length: 10 residues. CDR1 is DFQATT, CDR2 SNEGSKA, per germline (reference sequence). The CDR3 is CSAREQGWDV. CDR3 nucleotide sequence: TGCAGTGCTAGGGAACAGGGGTGGGACGTC.

Many counts were recorded for this clonotype. This sequence joins TRBV10-3 and TRBJ1-2, with TRBD1 matching 9 bases. The CDR3 totals 16 residues. Trimming at V came to 0 bases and at J to 4 bases, leaving 6 bases not matched to a gene. Germline CDR1 and CDR2: ENHRY and SYGVKD. Here the CDR3 reads CAISESTAGQGYGYTF. The DNA of the CDR3 is TGTGCCATCAGTGAGTCGACGGCGGGACAGGGCTATGGCTACACCTTC.

This clonotype was detected many times. The CDR3 here is CASSHYPGRNDSPLHF. The CDR3 DNA is TGCGCCAGCAGCCACTATCCCGGCAGGAATGATTCACCCCTCCACTTT. J is TRBJ1-6 and V is TRBV4-1; no reliable D call. Trimming stripped 3 bases from V and 8 bases from J, with 17 bases between. Germline CDR1 is MGHRA and CDR2 is YSYEKL. This CDR3 spans 16 amino acids.

This clonotype has ten or more counts. J is TRBJ1-1 and V is TRBV6-5, with a weak D call TRBD1 (5 bases). The length of the CDR3 is 14 residues. Trimming stripped 4 bases from V and 1 base from J, with 10 bases between. Germline V CDR1 and CDR2: MNHEY, SVGAGI. The CDR3 DNA reads TGTGCCAGCAGTTTCTTCGGACAGAACACTGAAGCTTTCTTT. This codes for CASSFFGQNTEAFF.

The sample holds many counts of this clonotype. The rearrangement joins TRBV20-1 to TRBJ2-2; 7 positions agree with TRBD2. V was pared by 4 bases and J by 4 bases, with 3 bases of the junction left unmatched. Germline V gives CDR1 DFQATT, CDR2 SNEGSKA (reference sequence). The CDR3 covers 13 residues. The CDR3 DNA reads TGCAGTGCTATTCCGGGGGGCACCGGGGAGCTGTTTTTT. It codes for CSAIPGGTGELFF.

This clonotype was seen just once. The rearrangement uses TRBV28 and TRBJ1-2, with 10 bases fitting TRBD1. The V gene end was trimmed by 8 bases and the J gene end by 4 bases; junction bases not matched to a gene: 7. This CDR3 is built from 14 residues. The germline V gene encodes CDR1 MDHEN and CDR2 SYDVKM. CDR3 protein: CASWDRGSPYGYTF. CDR3 bases: TGTGCCAGCTGGGACAGGGGTAGCCCCTATGGCTACACCTTC.

This clonotype was observed many times. The V gene is TRBV20-1, the J gene TRBJ1-5; no clear D. This CDR3 contains 12 residues. Germline V gene lookup returns CDR1 DFQATT and CDR2 SNEGSKA (reference sequence). The ends were cut back, 2 bases at V and 5 bases at J, with 7 bases in the middle. CDR3 DNA: TGCAGTGCTAGACAGCCAGATCAGCCCCAGCATTTT. This gives the protein CSARQPDQPQHF.